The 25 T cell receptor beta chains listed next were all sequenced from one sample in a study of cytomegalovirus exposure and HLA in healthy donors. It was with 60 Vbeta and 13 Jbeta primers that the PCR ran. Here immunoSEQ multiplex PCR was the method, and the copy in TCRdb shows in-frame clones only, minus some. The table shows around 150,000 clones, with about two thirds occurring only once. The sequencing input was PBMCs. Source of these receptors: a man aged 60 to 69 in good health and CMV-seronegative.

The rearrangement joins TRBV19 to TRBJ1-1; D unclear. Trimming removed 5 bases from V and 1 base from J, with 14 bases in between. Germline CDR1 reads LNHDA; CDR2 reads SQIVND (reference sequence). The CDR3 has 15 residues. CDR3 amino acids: CASSADILPNTEAFF. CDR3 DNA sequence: TGTGCCAGTAGTGCTGACATTTTACCGAACACTGAAGCTTTCTTT.

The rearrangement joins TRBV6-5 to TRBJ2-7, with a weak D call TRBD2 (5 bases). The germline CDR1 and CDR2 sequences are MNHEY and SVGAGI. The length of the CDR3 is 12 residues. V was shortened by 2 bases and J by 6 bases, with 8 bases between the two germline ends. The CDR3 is CASSYTRGEQYF. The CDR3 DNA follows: TGTGCCAGCAGTTACACTAGAGGCGAGCAGTACTTC.

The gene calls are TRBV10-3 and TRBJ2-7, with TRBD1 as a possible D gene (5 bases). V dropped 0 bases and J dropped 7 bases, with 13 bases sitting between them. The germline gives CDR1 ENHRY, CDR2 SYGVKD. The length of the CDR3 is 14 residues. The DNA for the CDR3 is TGTGCCATCAGTGAGTCAGGGGAAAAATGGGAGCAGTACTTC. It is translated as CAISESGEKWEQYF.

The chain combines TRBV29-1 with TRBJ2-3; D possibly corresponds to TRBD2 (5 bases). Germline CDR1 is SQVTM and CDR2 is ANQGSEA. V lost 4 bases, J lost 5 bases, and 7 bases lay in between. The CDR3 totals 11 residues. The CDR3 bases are TGCAGCGTTGTAGGAGGAGATACGCAGTATTTT. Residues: CSVVGGDTQYF.

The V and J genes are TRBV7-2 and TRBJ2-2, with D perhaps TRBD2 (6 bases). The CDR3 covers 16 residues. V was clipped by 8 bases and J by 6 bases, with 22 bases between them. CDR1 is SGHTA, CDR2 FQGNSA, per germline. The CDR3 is CASAPFEGGSSGELFF. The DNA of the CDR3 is TGTGCCAGCGCTCCGTTCGAGGGAGGTTCGTCCGGGGAGCTGTTTTTT.

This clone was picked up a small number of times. The CDR3 spells CASSSPTGGMTEAFF. The CDR3 nucleotides read TGTGCCAGCAGTTCCCCGACAGGGGGCATGACTGAAGCTTTCTTT. The V and J genes are TRBV5-6 and TRBJ1-1; the match to TRBD1 covers 10 bases. There are 15 residues in the CDR3. V lost 5 bases, J lost 5 bases, and 9 bases stayed unmatched. In germline, CDR1 is SGHDT, CDR2 YYEEEE.

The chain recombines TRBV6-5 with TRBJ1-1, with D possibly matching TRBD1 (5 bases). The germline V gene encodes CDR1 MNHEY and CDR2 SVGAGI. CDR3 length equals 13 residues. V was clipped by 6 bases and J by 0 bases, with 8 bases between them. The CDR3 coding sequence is TGTGCCAGCAGAATGACAGTGAACACTGAAGCTTTCTTT. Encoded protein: CASRMTVNTEAFF.

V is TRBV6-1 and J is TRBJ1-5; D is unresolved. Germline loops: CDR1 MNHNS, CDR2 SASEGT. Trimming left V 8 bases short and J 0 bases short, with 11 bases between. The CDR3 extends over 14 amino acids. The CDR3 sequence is CASEESVSNQPQHF. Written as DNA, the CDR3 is TGTGCCAGCGAGGAGTCAGTTAGCAATCAGCCCCAGCATTTT.

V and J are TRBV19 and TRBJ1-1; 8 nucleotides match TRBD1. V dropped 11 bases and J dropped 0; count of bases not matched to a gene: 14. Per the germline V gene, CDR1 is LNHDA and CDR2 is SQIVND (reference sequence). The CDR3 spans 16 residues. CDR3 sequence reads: CAVSRGREYMNTEAFF. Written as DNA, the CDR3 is TGTGCCGTAAGCAGGGGGCGCGAGTACATGAACACTGAAGCTTTCTTT.

The CDR3 region is CASSSEGAVDTEAFF. Here the CDR3 DNA reads TGTGCCAGCAGTTCTGAGGGGGCTGTGGACACTGAAGCTTTCTTT. The genes are TRBV27 and TRBJ1-1; 7 positions agree with TRBD1. There are 15 residues in the CDR3. Per germline, CDR1 MNHEY and CDR2 SMNVEV (reference sequence). With V trimmed by 4 bases and J by 3 bases, 8 bases remained unmatched.

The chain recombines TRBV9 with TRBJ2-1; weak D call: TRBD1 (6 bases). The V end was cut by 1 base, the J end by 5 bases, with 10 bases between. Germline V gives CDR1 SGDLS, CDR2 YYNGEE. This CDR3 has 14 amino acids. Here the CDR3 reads CASSVKAGDNEQFF. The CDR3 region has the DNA TGTGCCAGCAGCGTAAAAGCAGGGGACAATGAGCAGTTCTTC.

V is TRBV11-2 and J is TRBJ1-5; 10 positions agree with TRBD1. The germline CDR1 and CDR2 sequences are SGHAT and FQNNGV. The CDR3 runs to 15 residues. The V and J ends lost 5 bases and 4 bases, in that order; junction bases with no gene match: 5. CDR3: CASSALGQGNQPQHF. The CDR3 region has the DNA TGTGCCAGCAGCGCCTTGGGACAGGGGAATCAGCCCCAGCATTTT.

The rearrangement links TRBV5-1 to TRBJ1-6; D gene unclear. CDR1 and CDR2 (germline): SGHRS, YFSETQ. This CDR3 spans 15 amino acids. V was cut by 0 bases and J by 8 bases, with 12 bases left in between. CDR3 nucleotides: TGCGCCAGCAGCTTGGGCCCGGTTGACTATTCACCCCTCCACTTT. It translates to CASSLGPVDYSPLHF. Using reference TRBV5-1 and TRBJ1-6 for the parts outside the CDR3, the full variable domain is KAGVTQTPRYLIKTRGQQVTLSCSPISGHRSVSWYQQTPGQGLQFLFEYFSETQRNKGNFPGRFSGRQFSNSRSEMNVSTLELGDSALYLCASSLGPVDYSPLHFGNGTRLTVT.

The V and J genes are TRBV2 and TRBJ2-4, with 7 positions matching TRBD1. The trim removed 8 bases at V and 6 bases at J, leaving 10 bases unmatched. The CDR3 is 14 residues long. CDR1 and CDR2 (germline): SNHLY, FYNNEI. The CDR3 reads CASRLVQGRNIQYF. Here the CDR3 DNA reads TGTGCCAGCCGGCTGGTACAGGGGAGAAACATTCAGTACTTC.

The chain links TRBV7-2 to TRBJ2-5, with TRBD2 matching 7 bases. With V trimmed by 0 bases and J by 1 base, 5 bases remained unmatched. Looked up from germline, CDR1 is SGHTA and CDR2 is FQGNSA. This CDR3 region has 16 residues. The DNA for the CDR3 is TGTGCCAGCAGCTTAGCGCCGGCTAGCGGCCAAGAGACCCAGTACTTC. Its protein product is CASSLAPASGQETQYF.

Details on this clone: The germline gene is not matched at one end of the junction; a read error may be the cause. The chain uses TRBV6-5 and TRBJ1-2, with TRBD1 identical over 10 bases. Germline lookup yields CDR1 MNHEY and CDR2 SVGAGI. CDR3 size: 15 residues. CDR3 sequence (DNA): TGTGCCAGCAGTAACTCCAGGACAGGGGGGGGTGGCTACACCTTC. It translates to CASSNSRTGGGGYTF.

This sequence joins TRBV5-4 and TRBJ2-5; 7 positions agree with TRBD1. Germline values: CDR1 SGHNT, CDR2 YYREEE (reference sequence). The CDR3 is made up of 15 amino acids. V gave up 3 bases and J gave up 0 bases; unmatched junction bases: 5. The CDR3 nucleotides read TGTGCCAGCAGCTCCGGGACAGCAAACCAAGAGACCCAGTACTTC. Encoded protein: CASSSGTANQETQYF.

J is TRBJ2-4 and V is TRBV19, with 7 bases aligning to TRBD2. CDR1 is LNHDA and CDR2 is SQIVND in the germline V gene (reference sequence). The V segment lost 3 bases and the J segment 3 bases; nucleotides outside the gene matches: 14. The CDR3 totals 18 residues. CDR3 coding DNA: TGTGCCAGTAGTATCACCCCCCGGGCTAGCGGTTTCAAAAACATTCAGTACTTC. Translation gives CASSITPRASGFKNIQYF.

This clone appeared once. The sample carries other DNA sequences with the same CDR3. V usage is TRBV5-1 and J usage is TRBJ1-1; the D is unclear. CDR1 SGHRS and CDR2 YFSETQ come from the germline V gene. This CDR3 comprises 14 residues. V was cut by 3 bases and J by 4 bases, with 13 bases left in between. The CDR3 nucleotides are TGCGCCAGCAGCTCTGGGAGCCGGGGCACTGAAGCTTTCTTT. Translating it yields CASSSGSRGTEAFF. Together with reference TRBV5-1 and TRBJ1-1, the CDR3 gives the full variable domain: KAGVTQTPRYLIKTRGQQVTLSCSPISGHRSVSWYQQTPGQGLQFLFEYFSETQRNKGNFPGRFSGRQFSNSRSEMNVSTLELGDSALYLCASSSGSRGTEAFFGQGTRLTVV.

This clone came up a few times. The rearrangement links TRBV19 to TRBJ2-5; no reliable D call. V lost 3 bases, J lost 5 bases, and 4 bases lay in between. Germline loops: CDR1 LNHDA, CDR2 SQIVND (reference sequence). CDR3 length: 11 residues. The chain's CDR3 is CASSIAETQYF. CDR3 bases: TGTGCCAGTAGTATTGCGGAGACCCAGTACTTC.

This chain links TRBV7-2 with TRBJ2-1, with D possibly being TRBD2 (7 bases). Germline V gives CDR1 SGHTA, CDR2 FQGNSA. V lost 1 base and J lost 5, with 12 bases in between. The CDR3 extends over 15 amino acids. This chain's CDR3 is CASSLEGDYNNEQFF. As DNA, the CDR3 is TGTGCCAGCAGCTTAGAGGGGGACTACAACAATGAGCAGTTCTTC.

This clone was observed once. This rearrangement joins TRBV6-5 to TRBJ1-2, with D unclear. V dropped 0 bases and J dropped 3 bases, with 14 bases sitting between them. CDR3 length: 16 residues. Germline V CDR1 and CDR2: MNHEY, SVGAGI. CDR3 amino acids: CASSYSTRSAYYGYTF. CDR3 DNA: TGTGCCAGCAGTTACTCGACAAGGTCCGCATACTATGGCTACACCTTC.

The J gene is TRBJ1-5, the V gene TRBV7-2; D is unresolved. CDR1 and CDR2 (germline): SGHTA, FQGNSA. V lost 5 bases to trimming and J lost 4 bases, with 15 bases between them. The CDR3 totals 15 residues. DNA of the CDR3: TGTGCCAGCAGCCCCGGAACGGGTAAGAATCAGCCCCAGCATTTT. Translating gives CASSPGTGKNQPQHF. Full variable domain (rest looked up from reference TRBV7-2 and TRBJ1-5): GAGVSQSPSNKVTEKGKDVELRCDPISGHTALYWYRQSLGQGLEFLIYFQGNSAPDKSGLPSDRFSAERTGGSVSTLTIQRTQQEDSAVYLCASSPGTGKNQPQHFGDGTRLSIL.

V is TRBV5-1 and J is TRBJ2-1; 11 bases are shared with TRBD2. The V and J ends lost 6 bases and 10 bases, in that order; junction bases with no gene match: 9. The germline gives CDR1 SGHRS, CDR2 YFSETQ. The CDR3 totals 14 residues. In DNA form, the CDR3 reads TGCGCCAGCACCTTAGCGGGAGGGGCTTCGGAGCAGTTCTTC. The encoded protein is CASTLAGGASEQFF.

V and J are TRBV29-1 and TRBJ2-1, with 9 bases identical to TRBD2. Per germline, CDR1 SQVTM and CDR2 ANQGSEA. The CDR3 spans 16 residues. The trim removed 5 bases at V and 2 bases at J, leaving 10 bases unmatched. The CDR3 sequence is CSVLRLGGRAYNEQFF. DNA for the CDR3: TGCAGCGTTCTGCGGTTGGGCGGGAGGGCCTACAATGAGCAGTTCTTC.